This T cell receptor beta chain was recovered during a study of response to subunit inactivated influenza vaccine. Via MiXCR, TCRdb re-called the RT-PCR reads, giving one row per CDR3 protein. The sample lists fewer than 700,000 distinct CDR3 sequences, 13% seen once, with about an eighth in the top ten. CDR3 length: 13 residues. From germline, CDR1 is GTSNPN and CDR2 SVGIG (reference sequence). V was pared by 3 bases and J by 4 bases, with 13 bases between. The sample here was PBMCs from blood, taken more than 35 days after vaccination. The V call is TRBV30, the J call TRBJ2-7, with a possible D match to TRBD2 (6 bases). This clonotype originated in a middle-aged man who received an inactivated influenza vaccine. In nucleotides, the CDR3 is TGTGCCTGGAGCCCAGCGGGTAGATACGAGCAGTACTTC. Its translation is CAWSPAGRYEQYF.